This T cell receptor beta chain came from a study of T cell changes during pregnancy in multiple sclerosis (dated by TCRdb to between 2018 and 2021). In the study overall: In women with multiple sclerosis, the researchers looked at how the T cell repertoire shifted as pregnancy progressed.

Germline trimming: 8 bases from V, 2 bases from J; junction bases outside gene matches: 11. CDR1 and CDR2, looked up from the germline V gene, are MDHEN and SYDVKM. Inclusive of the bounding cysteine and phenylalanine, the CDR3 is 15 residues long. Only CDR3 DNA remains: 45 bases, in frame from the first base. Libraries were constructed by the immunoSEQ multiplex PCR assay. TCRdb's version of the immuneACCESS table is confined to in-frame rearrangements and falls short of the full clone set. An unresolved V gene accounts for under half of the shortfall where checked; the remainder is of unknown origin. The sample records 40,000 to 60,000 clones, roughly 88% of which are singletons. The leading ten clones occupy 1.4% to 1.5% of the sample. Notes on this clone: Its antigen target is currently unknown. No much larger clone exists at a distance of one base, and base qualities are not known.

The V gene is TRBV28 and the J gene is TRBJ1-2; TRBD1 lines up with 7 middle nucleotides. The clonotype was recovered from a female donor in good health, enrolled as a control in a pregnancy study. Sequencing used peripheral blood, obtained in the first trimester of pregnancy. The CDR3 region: CASRALAGGNYGYTF. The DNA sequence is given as TGTGCCAGCCGGGCTTTGGCAGGGGGGAACTATGGCTACACCTTC.